This T cell receptor beta chain was retrieved from a study of CD8 T cells in ankylosing spondylitis. TCRdb independently ran MiXCR on the 5' RACE reads; one entry per CDR3 protein. The data show around 280,000 distinct CDR3 sequences, roughly 20% seen once. In germline, CDR1 is SGHTA, CDR2 FQGNSA. V was pared by 5 bases and J by 6 bases, with 5 bases of the junction left unmatched. The CDR3 has 14 amino acids. The TCR sequence derives from a male donor with ankylosing spondylitis or in good health (not recorded which). The chain has TRBV7-2 and TRBJ1-5; 9 bases fit TRBD1. The source material was blood, either unsorted or a sorted T cell fraction (not recorded which). CDR3 residues: CASSRTGDSQPQHF. In nucleotides, the CDR3 is TGTGCCAGCAGCAGGACAGGGGATAGTCAGCCCCAGCATTTT.